These 24 T cell receptor beta chains originate from one sample sequenced in a study of identical twins. TCRdb ran MiXCR on the 5' RACE reads and lists one entry per CDR3 protein. The sample comprises 350,000 to 400,000 distinct CDR3 sequences, around 9.7% of which are singletons, and over 7% rests with the top ten. Sequenced input: naive T cells sorted from blood. Receptor source: a woman in her fifties or sixties in good health.

This clonotype was seen a few times. The chain links TRBV4-1 to TRBJ1-6; D is uncertain. In germline, CDR1 is MGHRA, CDR2 YSYEKL. The CDR3 covers 14 residues. Between the trimmed V and J ends, which lost 1 base and 9 bases, there was a span of 10 bases. CDR3 nucleotides: TGCGCCAGCAGCCAAGCGCCGGATCTTTCACCCCTCCACTTT. Its translation is CASSQAPDLSPLHF.

This chain links TRBV5-5 with TRBJ1-2, with 7 nucleotides matching TRBD1. The CDR3 totals 14 residues. Trimming took 4 bases from V and 5 from J; bases not matched to a gene: 8. CDR1 and CDR2 (germline): SGHKS, YYEKEE (reference sequence). CDR3 in amino acids: CASSPPDRVYGYTF. The CDR3 nucleotides are TGTGCCAGCAGCCCACCCGACAGGGTTTATGGCTACACCTTC.

This clonotype was observed a handful of times. The chain uses TRBV4-1 and TRBJ2-3, with D tentatively TRBD2 (6 bases). V lost 1 base and J 2 bases, leaving 10 bases between the germline ends. CDR1 and CDR2 (germline): MGHRA, YSYEKL. The CDR3 is 15 residues long. CDR3 bases: TGCGCCAGCAGCCAAGTTTCGCGGGACACAGATACGCAGTATTTT. This gives the protein CASSQVSRDTDTQYF.

The gene calls are TRBV19 and TRBJ2-1; 10 nucleotides line up with TRBD2. From germline, CDR1 is LNHDA and CDR2 SQIVND (reference sequence). V lost 2 bases to trimming and J lost 1 base; unmatched junction nucleotides: 5. The CDR3 sequence is 17 residues long. CDR3 loop: CASSIFLAGASYNEQFF. The CDR3 nucleotides are TGTGCCAGTAGTATATTCCTAGCGGGAGCGTCCTACAATGAGCAGTTCTTC.

The chain links TRBV7-6 to TRBJ2-2; tentative D call: TRBD2 (5 bases). CDR1 is SGHVS, CDR2 FNYEAQ, per germline. V was shortened by 7 bases and J by 3 bases, with 18 bases between the two germline ends. This CDR3 comprises 16 residues. CDR3 nucleotide sequence: TGTGCCAGCACCGAGAGGGTTCGGGGAGACACCGGGGAGCTGTTTTTT. This encodes CASTERVRGDTGELFF.

The table lists this clonotype with a few counts. This chain joins TRBV2 and TRBJ1-2; D is unclear. From germline, CDR1 is SNHLY and CDR2 FYNNEI. CDR3 length equals 12 residues. Trimming shortened V by 8 bases and J by 8 bases, and 15 bases separated the two germline ends. CDR3 DNA: TGTGCCAGCTCTCGTCCCGGGCGAGGCTACACCTTC. Amino acids: CASSRPGRGYTF.

In its sample, this clonotype was seen many times. The CDR3 protein is CAIRLKSNRNEQFF. The CDR3 region has the DNA TGTGCCATCAGACTCAAGAGTAATCGGAATGAGCAGTTCTTC. This sequence joins TRBV10-3 and TRBJ2-1; D is ambiguous. The ends were cut back, 6 bases at V and 7 bases at J, with 16 bases in the middle. The CDR3 spans 14 residues. Looked up from germline, CDR1 is ENHRY and CDR2 is SYGVKD.

The chain carries TRBV27 and TRBJ1-4; D is ambiguous. The germline CDR1 and CDR2 sequences are MNHEY and SMNVEV (reference sequence). The CDR3 totals 9 residues. V lost 8 bases and J lost 10, with 5 bases in between. The CDR3 reads CASSGKLFF. The CDR3 DNA reads TGTGCCAGCTCCGGAAAACTGTTTTTT. The full variable domain, its missing parts supplied by reference TRBV27 and TRBJ1-4, is EAQVTQNPRYLITVTGKKLTVTCSQNMNHEYMSWYRQDPGLGLRQIYYSMNVEVTDKGDVPEGYKVSRKEKRNFPLILESPSPNQTSLYFCASSGKLFFGSGTQLSVL.

The chain links TRBV19 to TRBJ2-2; TRBD1 aligns across 7 bases. Germline V lookup: CDR1 LNHDA, CDR2 SQIVND (reference sequence). CDR3 length equals 18 residues. V was clipped by 4 bases and J by 7 bases; unmatched bases: 18. CDR3 in amino acids: CASSNGVEQGFGFGELFF. CDR3 in DNA: TGTGCCAGTAGTAACGGGGTAGAACAGGGGTTCGGGTTCGGGGAGCTGTTTTTT.

Only a few counts were recorded for this clonotype. The genes are TRBV7-2 and TRBJ2-7, with no clear D. Germline CDR1 is SGHTA and CDR2 is FQGNSA. V was cut by 3 bases and J by 2 bases, with 8 bases left in between. The CDR3 loop spans 13 amino acids. This CDR3 is CASSLSITYEQYF. In nucleotides, the CDR3 is TGTGCCAGCAGCTTGAGTATCACCTACGAGCAGTACTTC.

This clonotype was counted at least ten times. V is TRBV5-6 and J is TRBJ1-2; no firm D call. V was shortened by 1 base and J by 0 bases, with 10 bases between the two germline ends. The CDR3 runs 15 residues. The germline gives CDR1 SGHDT, CDR2 YYEEEE. CDR3 coding DNA: TGTGCCAGCAGCTTGAATCCGGGTCCTAACTATGGCTACACCTTC. Its translation is CASSLNPGPNYGYTF.

CDR3 loop: CATSSGGETQYF. In DNA form, the CDR3 reads TGTGCCACCAGCAGTGGGGGCGAGACCCAGTACTTC. The chain combines TRBV15 with TRBJ2-5, with TRBD1 as a possible D gene (6 bases). Trimming pared 3 bases from V and 5 bases from J, leaving 7 bases between. The CDR3 runs 12 residues. The germline V gene has CDR1 LNHNV and CDR2 YYDKDF (reference sequence).

This clonotype occurred a few times. V usage is TRBV14 and J usage is TRBJ2-3, with 9 nucleotides matching TRBD2. This CDR3 has 17 amino acids. Germline-derived CDR1 and CDR2 are SGHDN and FVKESK. J was trimmed by 6 bases and V by 1 base; bases with no gene match: 11. This CDR3 reads CASSQVLREGLNDTQYF. CDR3 sequence (DNA): TGTGCCAGCAGCCAAGTTCTGCGGGAGGGCCTAAACGATACGCAGTATTTT.

This clonotype appeared a few times. This chain connects TRBV19 to TRBJ2-2; D ambiguous. V shed 3 bases and J shed 0 bases, with 5 bases lying between them. CDR1 and CDR2 (germline): LNHDA, SQIVND (reference sequence). This CDR3 has 14 residues. The CDR3 here is CASSIGPNTGELFF. CDR3 nucleotides: TGTGCCAGTAGTATCGGCCCGAACACCGGGGAGCTGTTTTTT.

A few counts support this clonotype. V gene TRBV5-1 combines with J gene TRBJ1-2; D gene unclear. Germline-derived CDR1 and CDR2 are SGHRS and YFSETQ. The length of the CDR3 is 13 residues. The V and J ends lost 2 bases and 4 bases respectively, with 9 bases between them. The CDR3 sequence: CASSLATVYGYTF. In nucleotides, the CDR3 is TGCGCCAGCAGCTTAGCGACGGTCTATGGCTACACCTTC.

Remarks on this clonotype: One junction end disagrees with the germline gene, perhaps due to a read error. The chain is built from TRBV30 and TRBJ1-1; D ambiguous. The germline V gene has CDR1 GTSNPN and CDR2 SVGIG (reference sequence). The CDR3 contains 12 residues. In nucleotides, the CDR3 is TGTGTCTGGAGTGTATGGGAGCCCGAAGCTTTCTTT. It encodes CVWSVWEPEAFF.

This clonotype was observed many times. The chain's CDR3 is CAITNLGVAGNRNEQFF. The DNA for the CDR3 is TGTGCCATCACCAACCTCGGGGTAGCGGGAAATAGGAATGAGCAGTTCTTC. The J gene is TRBJ2-1, the V gene TRBV10-3; the match to TRBD2 covers 8 bases. Trimming removed 7 bases from V and 7 bases from J; junction bases left unmatched: 18. Germline V lookup: CDR1 ENHRY, CDR2 SYGVKD. The CDR3 covers 17 residues.

This clonotype was found a few times. CDR3 region: CASSSLSGNFYNEQFF. The DNA for the CDR3 is TGTGCCAGCAGCTCCCTTAGCGGGAATTTCTACAATGAGCAGTTCTTC. The chain joins TRBV14 to TRBJ2-1; 8 nucleotides line up with TRBD2. CDR3 size: 16 residues. The V gene end was trimmed by 5 bases and the J gene end by 3 bases; junction bases not matched to a gene: 9. Per the germline V gene, CDR1 is SGHDN and CDR2 is FVKESK. The full variable domain, completed using reference TRBV14 and TRBJ2-1, is EAGVTQFPSHSVIEKGQTVTLRCDPISGHDNLYWYRRVMGKEIKFLLHFVKESKQDESGMPNNRFLAERTGGTYSTLKVQPAELEDSGVYFCASSSLSGNFYNEQFFGPGTRLTVL.

On this clonotype: This may stem from a read error, because a much larger clone lies one nucleotide away. This likely comes from a read error, as the CDR3 has no conserved phenylalanine or tryptophan at its end. The V gene is TRBV10-3, the J gene TRBJ1-2; 7 bases agree with TRBD1. V lost 8 bases to trimming and J lost 6 bases; unmatched junction nucleotides: 9. This CDR3 is built from 13 residues. CDR1 and CDR2 (germline): ENHRY, SYGVKD. The CDR3 is CAIANRGLDGYTL. The CDR3 bases are TGTGCCATCGCGAACAGGGGTTTAGATGGCTACACCTTA.

The genes are TRBV7-2 and TRBJ2-2; D unresolved. CDR1 and CDR2 from the germline V gene are SGHTA and FQGNSA. The CDR3 spans 17 residues. The V end lost 2 bases, the J end lost 1 base, and 14 bases lay between the germline ends. CDR3 DNA sequence: TGTGCCAGCAGCTTAAAGTTAGGCGAATTGAACACCGGGGAGCTGTTTTTT. Encoded protein: CASSLKLGELNTGELFF.

This clonotype was seen a handful of times. The genes are TRBV3-1 and TRBJ2-3, with a weak D call TRBD2 (5 bases). V was clipped by 2 bases and J by 1 base, with 13 bases between them. Germline-derived CDR1 and CDR2 are LGHDT and YNNKEL (reference sequence). The CDR3 runs 16 residues. The CDR3 region is CASSQNGGGGTDTQYF. As DNA, the CDR3 is TGTGCCAGCAGCCAAAATGGAGGCGGCGGCACAGATACGCAGTATTTT.

This clonotype has more than one count but fewer than ten. This chain links TRBV10-3 with TRBJ2-1, with a possible D match to TRBD2 (5 bases). Per germline, CDR1 ENHRY and CDR2 SYGVKD. The CDR3 extends over 11 amino acids. V lost 6 bases and J lost 7, with 7 bases in between. The CDR3, as DNA: TGTGCCATCAGGAGGGAGAATGAGCAGTTCTTC. As protein: CAIRRENEQFF.

Only a few counts were recorded for this clonotype. The chain carries TRBV20-1 and TRBJ2-1; 8 bases agree with TRBD2. This CDR3 contains 15 residues. The germline V gene encodes CDR1 DFQATT and CDR2 SNEGSKA (reference sequence). V lost 6 bases and J lost 7; bases outside the gene matches: 14. CDR3 in DNA: TGCAGTGCCGCCCGTCCAGCGGGAGTCTCAAATGAGCAGTTCTTC. Translating it yields CSAARPAGVSNEQFF.

There are many counts of this clonotype. V and J are TRBV10-2 and TRBJ2-1; TRBD2 aligns across 11 bases. The trim removed 8 bases at V and 4 bases at J, leaving 10 bases unmatched. Looked up from germline, CDR1 is WSHSY and CDR2 is SAAADI. The CDR3 loop spans 16 amino acids. This CDR3 reads CASQAPLAGGYNEQFF. The CDR3 coding sequence is TGCGCCAGCCAGGCTCCCCTAGCGGGAGGATACAATGAGCAGTTCTTC.